The clone carrying this T cell receptor (beta chain) was counted ten times or more. V was pared by 8 bases and J by 8 bases, with 18 bases between. The CDR3 is made up of 13 amino acids. This sample is part of a study of T cells in Graves' hyperthyroidism and ophthalmopathy. Amplified TCR beta CDR3 regions came from RNA transcripts. RT-PCR in the first round (using the HTBI primer set) targeted the TCR CDR3. TCRdb reprocessed the multiplex PCR reads with MiXCR, giving one entry per CDR3 protein. The table records approximately 560,000 distinct CDR3 sequences, 15% to 19% of them present only once. Sample: blood. This sequence originates from a woman aged 25 to 39 with Graves' hyperthyroidism. The V gene is TRBV12-3 or TRBV12-4, the J gene TRBJ1-2; possibly TRBD1 for D (5 bases). For the CDR3, the DNA is TGTGCCAGCTGCCCGGTCGGGGGGAGCGGCTACACCTTC. Translated, it gives CASCPVGGSGYTF.